These T cell receptor beta chains were read from a single sample in a study of cytomegalovirus exposure and HLA in healthy donors. Profiled with immunoSEQ multiplex PCR; TCRdb holds only in-frame clones, not every one. The sample yields tens of thousands of clones, 95% to 98% seen once. Sequencing was carried out using PBMCs. The receptors derive from a man between 18 and 35 years old in good health and CMV-seronegative. Both conserved end residues are part of each CDR3. Each record gives: CDR3 DNA, CDR3 protein, clone size, J gene, V gene, D gene. A D gene is named only where the DNA matches it firmly. Clone size is stated in some rows and not others, as once, few, many or a class when expanded.

CDR3nt: TGTGCTAGCAGCTTACGGGGTAACGGGGAGCTGTTTTTT
CDR3aa: CASSLRGNGELFF
abundance: -
j_gene: TRBJ2-2
v_gene: TRBV7-7
d_gene: -

CDR3nt: TGTGCCAGCAGCTGGGACAGGGGCGAGCAGTACTTC
CDR3aa: CASSWDRGEQYF
abundance: once
j_gene: TRBJ2-7
v_gene: TRBV5-6
d_gene: TRBD1

CDR3nt: TGCGCCAGCAGCCAAGCGGGGTTCTATGGCTACACCTTC
CDR3aa: CASSQAGFYGYTF
abundance: -
j_gene: TRBJ1-2
v_gene: TRBV4-1
d_gene: -

CDR3nt: TGTGCCAGCAGTTACACTGGCAGGGGGAGGAATGAGCAGTTCTTC
CDR3aa: CASSYTGRGRNEQFF
abundance: -
j_gene: TRBJ2-1
v_gene: TRBV6-6
d_gene: -

CDR3nt: TGTGCCAGCAGCGTAGGACTAGCGGACACAGATACGCAGTATTTT
CDR3aa: CASSVGLADTDTQYF
abundance: -
j_gene: TRBJ2-3
v_gene: TRBV9
d_gene: TRBD2

CDR3nt: TGCGCCAGCAGCTTGGGCGGAAGCTCCTACAATGAGCAGTTCTTC
CDR3aa: CASSLGGSSYNEQFF
abundance: -
j_gene: TRBJ2-1
v_gene: TRBV5-1
d_gene: -

CDR3nt: TGTGCCAGCTCACCCTACGGGACATCTAAAGAGACCCAGTACTTC
CDR3aa: CASSPYGTSKETQYF
abundance: -
j_gene: TRBJ2-5
v_gene: TRBV18
d_gene: -

CDR3nt: TGTGCCAGCAGTAAAGACACGAATAGCAATCAGCCCCAGCATTTT
CDR3aa: CASSKDTNSNQPQHF
abundance: -
j_gene: TRBJ1-5
v_gene: TRBV6-6
d_gene: -

CDR3nt: TGTGCCAGCAGCCCCGCCCTTGCAGGGGGTCCTGAAGCTTTCTTT
CDR3aa: CASSPALAGGPEAFF
abundance: -
j_gene: TRBJ1-1
v_gene: TRBV7-9
d_gene: TRBD1

CDR3nt: TGCAGCACCCTTTCGCGGCAGTTTGGAGAGACCCAGTACTTC
CDR3aa: CSTLSRQFGETQYF
abundance: -
j_gene: TRBJ2-5
v_gene: TRBV29-1
d_gene: -

CDR3nt: TGTGCCAGCAGGGACAGGGGTCCCTACGAGCAGTACTTC
CDR3aa: CASRDRGPYEQYF
abundance: -
j_gene: TRBJ2-7
v_gene: TRBV28
d_gene: TRBD1

CDR3nt: TGTGCCAGCAGCTTGCAGTTCTCCTACGAGCAGTACTTC
CDR3aa: CASSLQFSYEQYF
abundance: -
j_gene: TRBJ2-7
v_gene: TRBV5-4
d_gene: -

CDR3nt: TGTGCCAGCAGCCTTCGACAGGGAATTCAGCCCCAGCATTTT
CDR3aa: CASSLRQGIQPQHF
abundance: -
j_gene: TRBJ1-5
v_gene: TRBV6-5
d_gene: TRBD1

CDR3nt: TGTGCCAGCAGCTTATACAGGGAGAACACTGAAGCTTTCTTT
CDR3aa: CASSLYRENTEAFF
abundance: -
j_gene: TRBJ1-1
v_gene: TRBV13
d_gene: -

CDR3nt: TGTGCCACCAATACAGGGCCCAGCACTGAAGCTTTCTTT
CDR3aa: CATNTGPSTEAFF
abundance: -
j_gene: TRBJ1-1
v_gene: TRBV19
d_gene: -

CDR3nt: TGTGCCAGCAGCTTAGATGGGGGGGGCTCCTACAATGAGCAGTTCTTC
CDR3aa: CASSLDGGGSYNEQFF
abundance: -
j_gene: TRBJ2-1
v_gene: TRBV7-2
d_gene: TRBD2